This TCR beta chain was identified in a study of blood T cell repertoires in COVID-19. As processed by the authors: It was from reference gene primer amplification that nucleated cell counts were estimated. Measured with immunoSEQ multiplex PCR; TCRdb has only the in-frame clones, and not every one. Clone size and the V and J calls come from that table; the DNA yielded D and trimming. The table shows about 130,000 clones, with roughly 89% occurring only once. This clone is termed medium-sized (0.01 to 0.1%). This CDR3 region has 15 residues. Germline lookup yields CDR1 SEHNR and CDR2 FQNEAQ (reference sequence). The V gene lost 5 bases and the J gene lost 1 base, with 14 bases spanning the gap.

The material sequenced was peripheral blood. The source of this sequence is a man aged 55-75 years with COVID-19, enrolled during active disease. The chain employs TRBV7-9 and TRBJ1-1; unclear D gene. In DNA form, the CDR3 reads TGTGCCAGCAGCCCCGCGAGTTTCGAGAACACTGAAGCTTTCTTT. It encodes CASSPASFENTEAFF.